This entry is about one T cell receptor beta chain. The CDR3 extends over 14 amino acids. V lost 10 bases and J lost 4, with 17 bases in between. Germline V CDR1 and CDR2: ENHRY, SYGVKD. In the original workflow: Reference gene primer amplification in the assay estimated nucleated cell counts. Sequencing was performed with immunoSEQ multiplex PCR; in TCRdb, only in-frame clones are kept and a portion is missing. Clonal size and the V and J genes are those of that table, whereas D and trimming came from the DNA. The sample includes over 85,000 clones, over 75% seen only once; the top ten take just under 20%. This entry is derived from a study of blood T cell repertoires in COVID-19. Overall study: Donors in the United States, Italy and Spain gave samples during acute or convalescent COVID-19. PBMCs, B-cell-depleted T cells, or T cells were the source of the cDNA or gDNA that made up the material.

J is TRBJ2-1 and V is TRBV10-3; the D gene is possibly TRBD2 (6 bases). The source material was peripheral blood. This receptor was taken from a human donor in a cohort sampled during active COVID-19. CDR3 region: CATQQAGLYNEQFF. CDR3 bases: TGTGCCACCCAACAGGCGGGACTTTACAATGAGCAGTTCTTC.